This entry features one T cell receptor (beta chain) sequence. This sample was included in a study of cytomegalovirus exposure and HLA in healthy donors. Study in general: Of the donors genotyped, several hundred in all, 81% fell in the Caucasian-associated ancestry cluster.

PCR amplification relied on 60 Vbeta primers (plus 13 Jbeta primers). Only in-frame clones appear in the TCRdb table, and some are missing; sequencing was by immunoSEQ multiplex PCR. The sample has 180,000 or so clones, around 80% seen once. Donors counted as nominally healthy when sampled, yet unrecorded immune exposures were likely. V lost 0 bases, J lost 4 bases, and 14 bases lay in between. Germline V gene data show CDR1 as SGHNT and CDR2 as YYREEE (reference sequence). This CDR3 region has 16 residues. The source of this sequence is a woman aged 55-70 years in good health and CMV-seropositive. The sequenced sample consisted of PBMCs. The V and J genes are TRBV5-4 and TRBJ1-5; D uncertain. CDR3 nucleotides: TGTGCCAGCAGCTTGGGACCGACGAGACTTAATCAGCCCCAGCATTTT. Translation gives CASSLGPTRLNQPQHF.